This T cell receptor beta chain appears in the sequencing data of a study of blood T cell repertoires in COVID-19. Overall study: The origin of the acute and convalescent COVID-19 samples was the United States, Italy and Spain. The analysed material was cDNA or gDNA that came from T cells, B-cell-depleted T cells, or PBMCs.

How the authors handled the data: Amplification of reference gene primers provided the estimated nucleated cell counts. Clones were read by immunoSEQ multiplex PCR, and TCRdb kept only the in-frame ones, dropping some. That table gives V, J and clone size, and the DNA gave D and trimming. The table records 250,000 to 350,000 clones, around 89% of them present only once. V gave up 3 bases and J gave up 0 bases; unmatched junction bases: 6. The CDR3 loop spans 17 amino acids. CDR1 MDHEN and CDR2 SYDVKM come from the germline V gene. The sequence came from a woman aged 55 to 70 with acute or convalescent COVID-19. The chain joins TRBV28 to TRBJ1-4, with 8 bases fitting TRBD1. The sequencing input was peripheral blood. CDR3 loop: CASSFGATGATNEKLFF. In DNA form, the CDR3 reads TGTGCCAGCAGTTTTGGGGCGACAGGGGCAACTAATGAAAAACTGTTTTTT.